In this sample, the clone carrying this T cell receptor beta chain turned up a few times. The germline gives CDR1 MGHRA, CDR2 YSYEKL. Trimming took off 3 bases at V and 8 bases at J, with 19 bases between the two ends. This CDR3 has 15 residues. RNA transcripts gave rise to amplified TCR beta CDR3 regions. Primed by the HTBI set, a first-round RT-PCR was run on the TCR CDR3. TCRdb reprocessed the multiplex PCR reads via MiXCR and lists one record per CDR3 protein. The data hold approximately 620,000 distinct CDR3 sequences, with 16% observed a single time. This record comes from a study of T cells in Graves' hyperthyroidism and ophthalmopathy.

Sample: blood. This clonotype was obtained from a woman in her thirties or forties with Graves' ophthalmopathy. The chain combines TRBV4-1 with TRBJ1-2; possible D gene TRBD1, 6 bases. The CDR3 here is CASSHLDSLAQGYTF. The CDR3 DNA follows: TGCGCCAGCAGCCACTTGGACAGCCTCGCCCAGGGCTACACCTTC.